This T cell receptor beta chain was retrieved from a study of memory CD4+ T cells and cytomegalovirus serostatus. Study observations and caveats: CD4+ memory repertoires contained about 40% of the 164 reported CMV TCRbeta sequences.

The sort gate was single viable CD3+CD4+CD8-CD45RO+ cells for memory CD4+ T cells. Libraries were prepared by immunoSEQ multiplex PCR; TCRdb keeps only in-frame clonotypes and omits some of them. The sample has around 88,000 clones; approximately 80% are singletons. On this clone itself: The antigen remains unidentified.

The sequence came from an adult in good health and CMV-seropositive. The sample was memory CD4+ T cells from blood.

In nucleotides, the CDR3 is TGTGCCAGCAGCTCCGGCTGGGGCTACACCTTC. Residues: CASSSGWGYTF. V usage is TRBV7-2 and J usage is TRBJ1-2; D is ambiguous. In germline, CDR1 is SGHTA, CDR2 FQGNSA. The CDR3 runs 11 residues. V was shortened by 4 bases and J by 8 bases, with 8 bases between the two germline ends. Full variable domain (missing parts from reference TRBV7-2 and TRBJ1-2): GAGVSQSPSNKVTEKGKDVELRCDPISGHTALYWYRQSLGQGLEFLIYFQGNSAPDKSGLPSDRFSAERTGGSVSTLTIQRTQQEDSAVYLCASSSGWGYTFGSGTRLTVV.